The clone carrying this TCR beta chain was observed once. Germline V CDR1 and CDR2: SGHDT, YYEEEE. V shed 1 base, J shed 0 bases, and the junction held 6 bases outside the gene matches. The CDR3 covers 16 residues. These data come from a study of blood T cell repertoires in COVID-19. As for the study in general: Acute and convalescent COVID-19 specimens originated in the United States, Italy and Spain. The cDNA or gDNA used as material had been derived from T cells, B-cell-depleted T cells, or PBMCs.

Study processing details: Estimates of nucleated cell counts were drawn from the amplification of reference gene primers. The method was immunoSEQ multiplex PCR; TCRdb's version includes in-frame clones alone and lacks a portion of them. V and J calls and clone size are those listed in that table; D and trimming were worked out from the DNA. Of tens of thousands of clones in the sample, roughly 84% were seen once. The sample consisted of peripheral blood. The sequence was collected from a woman aged 70-85 years with acute or convalescent COVID-19. The chain has TRBV5-6 and TRBJ1-1, with TRBD1 identical over 7 bases. The CDR3 DNA reads TGTGCCAGCAGCTTGTGGACAGGTGTGATGAACACTGAAGCTTTCTTT. Amino acids: CASSLWTGVMNTEAFF.